Included here is one T cell receptor beta chain sequence, with context. What it recognizes is unknown. CDR1 and CDR2 from the germline V gene are SGHAT and FQNNGV. The CDR3 sequence is 12 residues long. Between the trimmed V and J ends, which lost 0 bases and 5 bases, there was a span of 5 bases. The data were taken from a study of T cell repertoires in cytomegalovirus infection. Findings and caveats of the study: Within the response measured ex vivo, HLA-C-restricted CMV-specific TCR beta clonotypes were dominant.

TCRdb re-derived calls from the reads in MiXCR, one entry per CDR3 protein. Of about 100,000 distinct CDR3 sequences listed, around 22% are singletons. This receptor was identified in a human donor in good health (CMV status not recorded). Some clones in this sample may be carry-over from other donors' samples. V gene TRBV11-2 combines with J gene TRBJ2-7; D gene unclear. Sequencing was carried out using CD8+ T cells from PBMCs. The CDR3 protein is CASSLEGNEQYF. CDR3 coding DNA: TGTGCCAGCAGCTTAGAAGGGAACGAGCAGTACTTC.